This T cell receptor beta chain was observed in a study of blood T cell repertoires in COVID-19. Study information: Sample material is recorded as cDNA or gDNA derived from T cells, B-cell-depleted T cells, or PBMCs.

Libraries were prepared by immunoSEQ multiplex PCR; TCRdb keeps only in-frame clonotypes and omits some of them. The sample lists 150,000 to 200,000 clones; about 86% were seen once. The length of the CDR3 is 12 residues. The germline V and J ends were trimmed by 4 bases and 11 bases, with 15 bases remaining between them. The germline V gene has CDR1 SGHRS and CDR2 YFSETQ. This chain connects TRBV5-1 to TRBJ1-1; tentatively, D is TRBD1 (6 bases). The specimen sequenced was PBMCs or T cells enriched from blood (not recorded which). The receptor was isolated from a woman in her 40s in a cohort exposed to, infected with or recovered from COVID-19 (not recorded which). CDR3 loop: CASSGDSRGAFF. The CDR3 DNA reads as TGCGCCAGCAGCGGTGACTCGAGGGGGGCTTTCTTT.